The 11 T cell receptor beta chains below were found in one sample sequenced in a study of T cells in Graves' hyperthyroidism and ophthalmopathy. TCR beta CDR3 regions were amplified from RNA. Primed by the HTBI set, a first-round RT-PCR was run on the TCR CDR3. TCRdb independently ran MiXCR on the multiplex PCR reads; one entry per CDR3 protein. The table lists about 840,000 distinct CDR3 sequences, more than 30% of them singletons, with about 9% in the top ten. The sequenced sample was blood. Source of these receptors: a man aged 18 to 35 with Graves' hyperthyroidism.

The V and J genes are TRBV10-3 and TRBJ2-7; 13 bases map to TRBD2. V dropped 10 bases and J dropped 2; count of bases not matched to a gene: 8. The CDR3 is made up of 15 amino acids. CDR1 is ENHRY and CDR2 is SYGVKD in the germline V gene. DNA for the CDR3: TGTGCCAGCACCCGGACTAGCGGGGGACCCTACGAGCAGTACTTC. Amino acids: CASTRTSGGPYEQYF.

The chain combines TRBV7-2 with TRBJ1-1; tentatively, D is TRBD1 (6 bases). The V end was cut by 8 bases, the J end by 4 bases, with 20 bases between. The CDR3 extends over 15 amino acids. From germline, CDR1 is SGHTA and CDR2 FQGNSA. This CDR3 is CASRDQQGLITEAFF. Here the CDR3 DNA reads TGTGCCAGCCGGGACCAACAGGGTTTAATCACTGAAGCTTTCTTT.

Comments on this clonotype: Sequence at one end of the junction differs from germline and may be a read error. This chain connects TRBV11-3 to TRBJ2-2, with a possible D match to TRBD2 (5 bases). The CDR3 has 13 amino acids. Per the germline V gene, CDR1 is SGHNT and CDR2 is YENEEA. The CDR3 here is CASRRTNTGELFF. Here the CDR3 DNA reads TGTGCCAGCAGGAGAACGAACACCGGGGAGCTGTTTTTC.

This clonotype was counted a single time. An end of the junction does not agree with germline; a read error may underlie this. V gene TRBV9 combines with J gene TRBJ1-4; perhaps TRBD1 as D (5 bases). This CDR3 is built from 12 residues. Germline V gives CDR1 SGDLS, CDR2 YYNGEE. The chain's CDR3 is CAGSVRGEKLFF. Written as DNA, the CDR3 is TGTGCCGGCAGCGTGAGGGGTGAAAAACTGTTTTTT.

The chain joins TRBV7-9 to TRBJ1-2, with 7 bases fitting TRBD1. Trimming cost V 5 bases and J 6 bases; bases outside gene matches: 6. Germline values: CDR1 SEHNR, CDR2 FQNEAQ (reference sequence). This CDR3 has 13 amino acids. The CDR3 sequence is CASSQTGSHGYTF. The DNA for the CDR3 is TGTGCCAGCAGCCAGACAGGGTCCCATGGCTACACCTTC.

As concerns this clonotype: This sequence may be a read error, since a much larger clone differs from it by one base. J is TRBJ2-7 and V is TRBV2; 7 bases match TRBD1. V dropped 4 bases and J dropped 4; count of bases not matched to a gene: 10. The germline CDR1 and CDR2 sequences are SNHLY and FYNNEI. This CDR3 spans 15 amino acids. In DNA form, the CDR3 reads TGTGCCAGCAGTGGAGAACAGGGGATAGGGTACGAGCAGTACTTC. Its protein product is CASSGEQGIGYEQYF.

As DNA, the CDR3 is TGTGCCAGCAGCCAAGACCGGACAGGGAGGGGGGAATACTATGGCTACACCTTC. As protein: CASSQDRTGRGEYYGYTF. The J gene is TRBJ1-2, the V gene TRBV5-5; TRBD1 agrees at 8 bases. The CDR3 extends over 18 amino acids. CDR1 is SGHKS, CDR2 YYEKEE, per germline (reference sequence). Trimming cost V 4 bases and J 3 bases; bases outside gene matches: 17.

This clonotype came up a few times. The chain combines TRBV7-9 with TRBJ2-7; 7 bases match TRBD2. From germline, CDR1 is SEHNR and CDR2 FQNEAQ (reference sequence). The CDR3 contains 14 residues. Trimming at V came to 2 bases and at J to 8 bases, leaving 9 bases not matched to a gene. The CDR3 DNA sequence: TGTGCCAGCAGCTTAATAGGGTCTAGCGGAAAGCAGTACTTC. Its translation: CASSLIGSSGKQYF.

The chain carries TRBV19 and TRBJ1-1; the match to TRBD1 covers 7 bases. V gave up 10 bases and J gave up 5 bases; unmatched junction bases: 13. CDR1 and CDR2 (germline): LNHDA, SQIVND (reference sequence). The CDR3 loop spans 14 amino acids. The CDR3 region is CATLEEGARTEAFF. The DNA for the CDR3 is TGTGCCACGCTCGAGGAGGGGGCGCGGACTGAAGCTTTCTTT. Full variable domain (missing parts from reference TRBV19 and TRBJ1-1): DGGITQSPKYLFRKEGQNVTLSCEQNLNHDAMYWYRQDPGQGLRLIYYSQIVNDFQKGDIAEGYSVSREKKESFPLTVTSAQKNPTAFYLCATLEEGARTEAFFGQGTRLTVV.

The chain couples TRBV7-2 to TRBJ2-2; D may be TRBD1 or TRBD2 (5 bases each). Trimming shortened V by 7 bases and J by 1 base, and 10 bases separated the two germline ends. The CDR3 loop spans 14 amino acids. Per germline, CDR1 SGHTA and CDR2 FQGNSA. The CDR3 is CASKGTLNTGELFF. The CDR3, as DNA: TGTGCCAGCAAAGGGACCCTGAACACCGGGGAGCTGTTTTTT.

V and J are TRBV6-6 and TRBJ2-6; TRBD2 agrees at 11 bases. CDR3 length equals 18 residues. J was trimmed by 4 bases and V by 0 bases; bases with no gene match: 5. Germline V CDR1 and CDR2: MNHNY, SVGAGI (reference sequence). CDR3 residues: CASSYSLTSGKGANVLTF. As DNA, the CDR3 is TGTGCCAGCAGTTACTCTCTGACTAGCGGGAAGGGGGCCAACGTCCTGACTTTC.